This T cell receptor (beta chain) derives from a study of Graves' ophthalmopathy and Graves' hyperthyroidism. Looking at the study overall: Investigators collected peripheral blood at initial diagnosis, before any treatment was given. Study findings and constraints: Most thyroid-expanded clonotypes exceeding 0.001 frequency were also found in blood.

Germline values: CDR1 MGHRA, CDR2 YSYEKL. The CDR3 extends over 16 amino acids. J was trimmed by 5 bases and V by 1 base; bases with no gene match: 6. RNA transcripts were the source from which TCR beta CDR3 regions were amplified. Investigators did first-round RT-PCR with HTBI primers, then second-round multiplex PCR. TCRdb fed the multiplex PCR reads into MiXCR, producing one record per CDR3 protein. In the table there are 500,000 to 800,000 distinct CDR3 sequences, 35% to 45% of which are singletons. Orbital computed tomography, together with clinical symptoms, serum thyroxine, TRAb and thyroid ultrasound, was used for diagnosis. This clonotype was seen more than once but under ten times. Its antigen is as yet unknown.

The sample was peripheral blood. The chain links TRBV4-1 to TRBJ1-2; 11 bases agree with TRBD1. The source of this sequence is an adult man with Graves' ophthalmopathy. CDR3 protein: CASSQVRTGGEYGYTF. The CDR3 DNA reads TGCGCCAGCAGCCAAGTCAGGACAGGGGGCGAGTATGGCTACACCTTC.